This section outlines one T cell receptor (beta chain) sequence together with its context. Its antigen is currently not known. Within one base of it there is no much larger clone, and no base qualities were kept. The source of the sample is a study of cytotoxic CD8 clonotypes in ibrutinib-treated CLL (dated by TCRdb to the early 2020s). With regard to the full study: The cohort had 11 to 12 relapsed/refractory and roughly 15 treatment-naive patients; around 17 were IGHV unmutated. Responses were partial in around 24 patients and complete in 2; after median around 72 months follow-up, about 14 stayed in remission and around 12 progressed. Patients were still on ibrutinib when every remission and progressive disease sample was collected. An average of 255,043 productive templates and around 100,000 productive rearrangements was obtained per sample. Samples at response were collected after a median of around twelve months of treatment, with a range of about 6 to 40 months. Longitudinal samples were available for 26 of the 86 trial participants. Cryopreserved peripheral blood mononuclear cells were obtained prior to treatment, at the time of response, and at either disease progression or sustained remission. On the study overall, not on this receptor specifically: Clonality rose at ibrutinib response, remained stable during sustained remission, and dropped back toward baseline at progression. Sampling times were not matched between patients in sustained remission and patients whose disease was progressing, and lymph node repertoires were not examined. At baseline, clonality was higher than in age-matched healthy donors and showed a strong correlation with circulating CD8+ T-cell counts. Public clonotypes were rare and either shrank or stayed stable during treatment, and the rise in clonality at ibrutinib response reflected expansion of private clonotypes.

Each clonotype received, on average, around 10x coverage in deep resolution sequencing performed on a MiSeq, where the target depth lay between 1 in 1 million and 1 in 200,000 T cells. TCR beta libraries were generated with the immunoSEQ hsTCRB Kit. The paper's processing steps were these. ImmunoSEQ Data Assistant and ImmunoSEQ Analyzer were used for data analysis, and V, D and J genes were assigned according to IMGT definitions. Clonality, which ranges from 0 to 1, was calculated by subtracting the normalized Shannon entropy of productive rearrangement frequencies from one. Only overrepresented clonotypes making up at least 0.05% of the repertoire of each patient were included in the public clonotype analysis. About a dozen age-matched healthy donor repertoires from immuneACCESS were used as controls for clonality. The source is immuneACCESS, and TCRdb retained only in-frame sequences with V and J called. Part of the clones is not carried over; for the studies checked, unresolved V genes explain less than half of this, and the remainder is unexplained. V, J and clone size derive from that table, while D and trimming were established from the DNA sequence. The table for this sample lists approximately 190,000 clones; around 75% of them were counted only once. The ten largest make up roughly 5.9% of the sample.

Based on the germline V gene, the CDR1 and CDR2 sequences are SNHLY and FYNNEI. From its cysteine to its phenylalanine, the CDR3 spans 19 amino acids. Only the CDR3 portion is preserved as DNA: 57 bases, with reading frame beginning at the first base. The V end loses 7 bases and the J end loses 1 base, and a stretch of 23 bases separates them. Taken with the paper, the label for time point translates to: about a year on ibrutinib. For TCR beta library preparation, approximately 1.9 micrograms of genomic DNA was extracted from cryopreserved PBMCs. Longitudinal blood samples from CLL patients on ibrutinib monotherapy were analyzed using high-throughput TCR beta sequencing. The patients took part in an open-label, single-center phase 2 trial of ibrutinib monotherapy.

The TCR was taken from a human donor with chronic lymphocytic leukemia. The chain is assembled from TRBV2 and TRBJ2-6; the D gene is perhaps TRBD2, on 7 matching bases. Source: PBMCs, taken after 12 months of ibrutinib treatment. The CDR3 protein sequence reads: CASTARRQGRASGANVLTF. The sequence in DNA is TGTGCCAGCACCGCAAGACGTCAGGGGAGGGCATCTGGGGCCAACGTCCTGACTTTC.